The 27 T cell receptor beta chains given below trace back to one sample, sequenced in a study of T cell repertoires in ileal Crohn's disease. Sequencing was performed with immunoSEQ multiplex PCR; in TCRdb, only in-frame clones are kept and a portion is missing. The sample has some 3,000 clones; roughly 78% are singletons. Lamina propria lymphocytes from surgical specimens were isolated on a density gradient before sorting. Material: CD4+ T cells sorted from the ileum. These TCRs come from an adult with Crohn's disease.

This chain joins TRBV7-8 and TRBJ1-2, with TRBD1 matching 9 bases. After removal of 3 bases from V and 8 bases from J, the junction contained 4 bases not matched to a gene. Germline V gives CDR1 SGHVS, CDR2 FQNEAQ. CDR3 length: 13 amino acids. CDR3 amino acids: CASSFDRGGGYTF. The CDR3 DNA is TGTGCCAGCAGCTTCGACAGGGGGGGCGGCTACACCTTC.

This rearrangement joins TRBV19 to TRBJ2-2, with unresolved D. Trimming took off 1 base at V and 4 bases at J, with 7 bases between the two ends. The germline V gene has CDR1 LNHDA and CDR2 SQIVND (reference sequence). This CDR3 is built from 14 residues. The DNA of the CDR3 is TGTGCCAGTAGTATAGGCAGGATCACCGGGGAGCTGTTTTTT. This codes for CASSIGRITGELFF.

The chain links TRBV14 to TRBJ2-7, with D perhaps matching TRBD2 (6 bases). Germline CDR1 SGHDN, CDR2 FVKESK. This CDR3 spans 17 amino acids. V shed 2 bases and J shed 2 bases, with 19 bases lying between them. CDR3 protein: CASSQSPGLGGTYEQYF. The DNA of the CDR3 is TGTGCCAGCAGCCAAAGCCCTGGACTCGGGGGAACCTACGAGCAGTACTTC.

The V and J genes are TRBV19 and TRBJ1-2; D is perhaps TRBD1 (5 bases). V dropped 5 bases and J dropped 7 bases, with 23 bases sitting between them. This CDR3 comprises 16 residues. The V gene's germline CDR1 is LNHDA and CDR2 SQIVND (reference sequence). The CDR3 here is CASSYTPGGFPPGYTF. The CDR3 nucleotides are TGTGCCAGTAGTTATACTCCCGGGGGATTCCCCCCTGGCTACACCTTC.

J is TRBJ1-5 and V is TRBV9; D is uncertain. Germline V CDR1 and CDR2: SGDLS, YYNGEE. The V end lost 0 bases, the J end lost 3 bases, and 22 bases lay between the germline ends. CDR3 length equals 19 residues. The CDR3 DNA sequence: TGTGCCAGCAGCGTAGTTGGAGGTCTATTGGACGACACCAATCAGCCCCAGCATTTT. Its protein product is CASSVVGGLLDDTNQPQHF.

The chain carries TRBV2 and TRBJ2-5; unclear D gene. The V gene lost 4 bases and the J gene lost 9 bases, with 9 bases spanning the gap. The germline gives CDR1 SNHLY, CDR2 FYNNEI. There are 11 residues in the CDR3. Here the CDR3 reads CASSASVAQYF. The CDR3, as DNA: TGTGCCAGCAGTGCATCGGTGGCCCAGTACTTC.

The chain uses TRBV14 and TRBJ2-2; TRBD1 aligns across 7 bases. The V gene's germline CDR1 is SGHDN and CDR2 FVKESK. J gave up 6 bases and V 6 bases, and 10 bases lay outside the gene matches. The length of the CDR3 is 15 residues. CDR3 in amino acids: CASSRQGGTAGELFF. The CDR3 DNA reads TGTGCCAGCAGTCGACAGGGCGGTACAGCCGGGGAGCTGTTTTTT.

The chain combines TRBV7-9 with TRBJ1-1; no definite D call. There are 16 residues in the CDR3. Trimming took off 5 bases at V and 1 base at J, with 17 bases between the two ends. In germline, CDR1 is SEHNR, CDR2 FQNEAQ (reference sequence). CDR3 sequence reads: CASSPGSGLSNTEAFF. CDR3 DNA: TGTGCCAGCAGCCCAGGCTCCGGACTCTCGAACACTGAAGCTTTCTTT.

The rearrangement joins TRBV18 to TRBJ2-7; possibly TRBD1 for D (6 bases). The ends were cut back, 0 bases at V and 2 bases at J, with 17 bases in the middle. The CDR3 spans 17 residues. Germline values: CDR1 KGHSH, CDR2 LQKENI. The CDR3, as DNA: TGTGCCAGCTCACCACCTTCTCAAGGCAGGGGCACCTACGAGCAGTACTTC. Translating gives CASSPPSQGRGTYEQYF.

The chain has TRBV7-2 and TRBJ2-7; TRBD1 might be the D (6 bases). Trimming cost V 3 bases and J 2 bases, with 17 bases left between them. This CDR3 is built from 16 residues. Germline-derived CDR1 and CDR2 are SGHTA and FQGNSA. The CDR3 sequence: CASSFQFGQGTYEQYF. The DNA of the CDR3 is TGTGCCAGCAGCTTCCAGTTCGGCCAGGGGACCTACGAGCAGTACTTC.

The CDR3 spells CASSSYNEQFF. The CDR3 bases are TGTGCCAGCTCATCGTACAATGAGCAGTTCTTC. The V call is TRBV18, the J call TRBJ2-1; D ambiguous. The CDR3 extends over 11 amino acids. The V gene's germline CDR1 is KGHSH and CDR2 LQKENI. Deletions cut 5 bases from V and 4 bases from J, with 3 bases between.

This clone occurred once. Here the CDR3 DNA reads TGTGCCAGCTCACCACCTAGCACAGAGACCCAGTACTTC. This translates into CASSPPSTETQYF. The V gene is TRBV18, the J gene TRBJ2-5; D gene ambiguous. V was trimmed by 0 bases and J by 4 bases, leaving 6 bases between them. Looked up from germline, CDR1 is KGHSH and CDR2 is LQKENI. The CDR3 is 13 amino acids.

J is TRBJ1-1 and V is TRBV18, with D possibly being TRBD1 (5 bases). The CDR3 is made up of 15 amino acids. The germline CDR1 and CDR2 sequences are KGHSH and LQKENI. V was clipped by 6 bases and J by 0 bases, with 14 bases between them. The DNA for the CDR3 is TGTGCCAGCTCGCAGAATGGGGGGGTGAACACTGAAGCTTTCTTT. Translating it yields CASSQNGGVNTEAFF.

The V gene is TRBV6-6, the J gene TRBJ1-5, with TRBD1 as a possible D gene (6 bases). Trimming took off 2 bases at V and 4 bases at J, with 9 bases between the two ends. Germline V gives CDR1 MNHNY, CDR2 SVGAGI (reference sequence). The CDR3 is 14 residues long. The CDR3 is CASSYPGHNQPQHF. CDR3 DNA: TGTGCCAGCAGTTACCCGGGACATAATCAGCCCCAGCATTTT.

The rearrangement links TRBV6-1 to TRBJ2-5, with a weak D call TRBD1 (5 bases). V was shortened by 8 bases and J by 6 bases, with 16 bases between the two germline ends. Germline-derived CDR1 and CDR2 are MNHNS and SASEGT. The CDR3 spans 13 residues. CDR3: CASEKKDTQTQYF. The CDR3 nucleotides read TGTGCCAGCGAGAAAAAGGACACCCAGACCCAGTACTTC.

The gene calls are TRBV28 and TRBJ1-1, with D unresolved. CDR1 is MDHEN and CDR2 is SYDVKM in the germline V gene. The length of the CDR3 is 13 residues. V lost 6 bases, J lost 10 bases, and 18 bases lay in between. CDR3 sequence (DNA): TGTGCCAGCAGAGGAGGGCATCGAACCGGAGCTTTCTTT. Amino acid sequence: CASRGGHRTGAFF.

The J gene is TRBJ2-3, the V gene TRBV5-4; D is unclear. Germline values: CDR1 SGHNT, CDR2 YYREEE (reference sequence). Trimming stripped 5 bases from V and 3 bases from J, with 10 bases between. The CDR3 is 13 amino acids. CDR3 sequence reads: CASSREETDTQYF. The CDR3 DNA reads as TGTGCCAGCAGTCGAGAAGAGACAGATACGCAGTATTTT.

The CDR3 coding sequence is TGTGCCTGGAGGCCCGGACAGAGCTTCTATGGCTACACCTTC. It codes for CAWRPGQSFYGYTF. The chain combines TRBV30 with TRBJ1-2; TRBD1 might be the D (6 bases). The CDR3 is 14 amino acids. The germline V gene encodes CDR1 GTSNPN and CDR2 SVGIG (reference sequence). The V end was cut by 3 bases, the J end by 4 bases, with 15 bases between.

This clone has a single count. V usage is TRBV18 and J usage is TRBJ2-3; 12 nucleotides match TRBD2. Germline V gene lookup returns CDR1 KGHSH and CDR2 LQKENI. V lost 2 bases and J lost 0; bases outside the gene matches: 9. CDR3 length equals 19 residues. In nucleotides, the CDR3 is TGTGCCAGCTCACCAAGGATAACTAGCGGGGGGTCTAGCACAGATACGCAGTATTTT. Residues: CASSPRITSGGSSTDTQYF.

The V and J genes are TRBV5-1 and TRBJ2-3, with D perhaps matching TRBD2 (6 bases). Trimming took off 3 bases at V and 3 bases at J, with 14 bases between the two ends. This CDR3 spans 15 amino acids. Looked up from germline, CDR1 is SGHRS and CDR2 is YFSETQ. In DNA form, the CDR3 reads TGCGCCAGCAGCTCGGGGGAAGGTTTTACAGATACGCAGTATTTT. It is translated as CASSSGEGFTDTQYF.

This clone was seen only a few times. The chain uses TRBV2 and TRBJ1-4; D is uncertain. This CDR3 contains 14 residues. Germline V gives CDR1 SNHLY, CDR2 FYNNEI. V was cut by 4 bases and J by 4 bases, with 10 bases left in between. The CDR3, as DNA: TGTGCCAGCAGTGTGACGGAGGGTAATGAAAAACTGTTTTTT. Amino acid sequence: CASSVTEGNEKLFF.

The chain joins TRBV5-6 to TRBJ2-2, with 11 positions matching TRBD2. The CDR3 consists of 16 residues. Germline V gene lookup returns CDR1 SGHDT and CDR2 YYEEEE. Germline trimming cut 2 bases from V and 5 bases from J; bases unmatched to any gene: 5. The CDR3 spells CASSFRLAGSTGELFF. The DNA for the CDR3 is TGTGCCAGCAGCTTTAGACTAGCGGGGTCGACCGGGGAGCTGTTTTTT.

The chain employs TRBV15 and TRBJ2-7, with D unclear. Per the germline V gene, CDR1 is LNHNV and CDR2 is YYDKDF (reference sequence). V was trimmed by 0 bases and J by 7 bases, leaving 13 bases between them. The CDR3 is 14 residues long. The CDR3 loop is CATSRDRGQDEQYF. CDR3 sequence (DNA): TGTGCCACCAGCAGAGATCGAGGCCAAGATGAGCAGTACTTC.

The rearrangement joins TRBV7-6 to TRBJ2-1; 7 nucleotides match TRBD1. This CDR3 region has 15 residues. The V gene's germline CDR1 is SGHVS and CDR2 FNYEAQ. The junction had 7 bases not matched to a gene; V was cut back by 1 base and J by 7 bases. The DNA of the CDR3 is TGTGCCAGCAGCTTAGGACAGGGCACAAGGAATGAGCAGTTCTTC. It yields the protein CASSLGQGTRNEQFF.

This sequence joins TRBV2 and TRBJ2-7; TRBD2 might be the D (5 bases). The CDR3 runs to 12 residues. The germline V gene encodes CDR1 SNHLY and CDR2 FYNNEI. Trimming cost V 0 bases and J 5 bases, with 5 bases left between them. The CDR3 sequence is CASSEARDEQYF. The CDR3 DNA follows: TGTGCCAGCAGTGAAGCGCGGGACGAGCAGTACTTC.

The chain uses TRBV4-2 and TRBJ1-1; D remains unclear. This CDR3 has 16 amino acids. V lost 4 bases, J lost 0 bases, and 15 bases lay in between. Germline CDR1 and CDR2: LGHNA and YNFKEQ. CDR3: CASSRLEGFMNTEAFF. CDR3 bases: TGTGCCAGCAGCCGCCTCGAGGGTTTTATGAACACTGAAGCTTTCTTT.

The chain combines TRBV10-1 with TRBJ2-3; 7 bases match TRBD1. Trimming cost V 4 bases and J 4 bases; bases outside gene matches: 8. The CDR3 contains 15 residues. Germline CDR1 is WNHNN and CDR2 is SYGVQD (reference sequence). CDR3: CASSVGRGWADTQYF. The CDR3, as DNA: TGCGCCAGCAGTGTGGGCAGGGGGTGGGCAGATACGCAGTATTTT.